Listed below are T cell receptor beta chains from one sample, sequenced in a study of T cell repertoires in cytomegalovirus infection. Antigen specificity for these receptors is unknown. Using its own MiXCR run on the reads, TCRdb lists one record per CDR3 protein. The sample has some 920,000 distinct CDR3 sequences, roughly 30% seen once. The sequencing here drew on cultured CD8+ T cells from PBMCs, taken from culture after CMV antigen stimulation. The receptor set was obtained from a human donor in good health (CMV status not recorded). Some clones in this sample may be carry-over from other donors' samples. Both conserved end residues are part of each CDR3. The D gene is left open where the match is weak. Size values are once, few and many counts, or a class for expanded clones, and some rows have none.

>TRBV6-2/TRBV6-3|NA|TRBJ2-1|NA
CASSYGGLPYNEQFF
TGTGCCAGCAGTTACGGGGGCTTACCTTACAATGAGCAGTTCTTC
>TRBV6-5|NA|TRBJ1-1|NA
CASRAGMNTEAFF
TGTGCCAGTCGGGCGGGAATGAACACTGAAGCTTTCTTT
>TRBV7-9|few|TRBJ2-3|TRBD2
CASSSLTSGVTDTQYF
TGTGCCAGCAGCTCCCTGACTAGCGGGGTAACAGATACGCAGTATTTT
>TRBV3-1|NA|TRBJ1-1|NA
CASSPMLGTEAFF
TGTGCCAGCAGCCCCATGCTAGGCACTGAAGCTTTCTTT
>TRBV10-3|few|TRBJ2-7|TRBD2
CAIVRTSGGSFLEYEQYF
TGTGCCATCGTTCGGACTAGCGGGGGGTCCTTTTTGGAGTACGAGCAGTACTTC
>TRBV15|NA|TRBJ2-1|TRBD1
CATSRYRGPYNEQFF
TGTGCCACCAGCAGGTACAGGGGGCCCTACAATGAGCAGTTCTTC
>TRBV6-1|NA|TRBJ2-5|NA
CASSVQGLPGETQYF
TGTGCCAGCAGTGTTCAGGGACTCCCCGGGGAGACCCAGTACTTC
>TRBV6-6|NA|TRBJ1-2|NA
CASSYSEGPRDYGYTF
TGTGCCAGCAGTTACTCGGAAGGACCTCGGGACTATGGCTACACCTTC
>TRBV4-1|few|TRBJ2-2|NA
CASSQQQGNHGELFF
TGCGCCAGCAGCCAACAACAGGGCAATCACGGGGAGCTGTTTTTT
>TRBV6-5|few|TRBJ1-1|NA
CASSYVWGGVNTEAFF
TGTGCCAGCAGTTACGTCTGGGGCGGGGTGAACACTGAAGCTTTCTTT
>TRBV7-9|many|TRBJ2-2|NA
CASRHRVSGELFF
TGTGCCAGCAGGCACAGGGTCTCCGGGGAGCTGTTTTTT
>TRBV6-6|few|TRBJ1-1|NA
CASGVGVSTEAFF
TGTGCCAGCGGCGTCGGTGTTAGCACTGAAGCTTTCTTT
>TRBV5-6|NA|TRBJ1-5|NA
CASSLDGGDDEQPQHF
TGTGCCAGCAGCTTGGATGGAGGGGATGACGAACAGCCCCAGCATTTT
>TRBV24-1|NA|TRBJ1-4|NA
CATSDLREGNEKLFF
TGTGCCACCAGTGATTTGCGGGAGGGGAACGAAAAACTGTTTTTT
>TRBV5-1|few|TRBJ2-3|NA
CASSSYRAYGTDTQYF
TGCGCCAGCAGCTCGTACAGGGCCTATGGCACAGATACGCAGTATTTT